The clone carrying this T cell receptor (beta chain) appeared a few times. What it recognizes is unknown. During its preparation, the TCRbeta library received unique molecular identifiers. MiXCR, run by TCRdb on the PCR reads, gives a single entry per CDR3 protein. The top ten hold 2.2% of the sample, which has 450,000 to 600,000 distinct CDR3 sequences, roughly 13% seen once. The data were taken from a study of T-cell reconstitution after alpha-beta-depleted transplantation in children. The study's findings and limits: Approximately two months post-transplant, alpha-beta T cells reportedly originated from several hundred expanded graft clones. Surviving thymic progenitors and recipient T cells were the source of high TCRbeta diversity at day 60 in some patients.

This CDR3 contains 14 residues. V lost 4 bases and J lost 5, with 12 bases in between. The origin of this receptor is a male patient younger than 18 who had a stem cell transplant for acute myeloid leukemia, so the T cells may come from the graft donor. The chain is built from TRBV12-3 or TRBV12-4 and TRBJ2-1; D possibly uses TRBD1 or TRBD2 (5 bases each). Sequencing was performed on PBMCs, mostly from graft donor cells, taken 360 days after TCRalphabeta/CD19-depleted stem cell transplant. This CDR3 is CASSSRDAHNEQFF. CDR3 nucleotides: TGTGCCAGCAGTTCCAGGGACGCTCACAATGAGCAGTTCTTC.